This entry lists 28 T cell receptor beta chains sequenced from one sample in a study of beta chain features in type 1 diabetes. These TCRs' antigens remain unknown. Study outcomes and limitations: In all four CD4+ subsets, TCRB CDR3 length was significantly, moderately reduced in type 1 diabetes.

The investigators reverse transcribed all of the isolated RNA, so they sequenced expressed TCRB transcripts. Produced via immunoSEQ multiplex PCR; TCRdb's table is partial and in-frame only. The data contain about 740,000 clones, about an eighth of them singletons. Sequenced material: naive CD4+ T cells from blood. The receptor source for this set is a man aged 18 to 29 with type 1 diabetes.

This clone was found a few times. The chain recombines TRBV15 with TRBJ1-1; 11 nucleotides agree with TRBD1. This CDR3 is built from 17 residues. CDR1 is LNHNV, CDR2 YYDKDF, per germline (reference sequence). V gave up 5 bases and J gave up 3 bases; unmatched junction bases: 11. The DNA for the CDR3 is TGTGCCACCAGCGTGGGACAGGGGGTTCTTGGGGACACTGAAGCTTTCTTT. Encoded protein: CATSVGQGVLGDTEAFF.

This clone has a handful of counts. V usage is TRBV7-2 and J usage is TRBJ1-2, with a tentative D call TRBD1 (6 bases). The CDR3 consists of 14 residues. Trimming stripped 1 base from V and 5 bases from J, with 11 bases between. Germline V lookup: CDR1 SGHTA, CDR2 FQGNSA. CDR3 amino acids: CASSLEGGGYGYTF. As DNA, the CDR3 is TGTGCCAGCAGCTTAGAAGGGGGAGGGTATGGCTACACCTTC.

This clone was seen more than once but under ten times. The rearrangement links TRBV7-8 to TRBJ2-7; TRBD2 aligns across 12 bases. Trimming cost V 2 bases and J 1 base; bases outside gene matches: 6. The CDR3 covers 17 residues. CDR1 SGHVS and CDR2 FQNEAQ come from the germline V gene. The CDR3 loop reads CASSLSTGLAGSYEQYF. The CDR3 nucleotides read TGTGCCAGCAGCTTATCGACCGGACTAGCGGGGTCCTACGAGCAGTACTTC.

V gene TRBV7-9 combines with J gene TRBJ1-1; D perhaps matches TRBD1 (5 bases). Germline CDR1 is SEHNR and CDR2 is FQNEAQ (reference sequence). Trimming cost V 5 bases and J 1 base, with 11 bases left between them. The CDR3 length is 14 residues. The CDR3 region has the DNA TGTGCCAGCAGCCCTTGGGGCGCGAACACTGAAGCTTTCTTT. It translates to CASSPWGANTEAFF.

This clone was counted only a few times. V gene TRBV4-1 combines with J gene TRBJ1-6; D is uncertain. CDR1 and CDR2 (germline): MGHRA, YSYEKL. CDR3 size: 17 residues. V lost 1 base and J lost 0, with 10 bases in between. CDR3 coding DNA: TGCGCCAGCAGCCAAGCCCGAGGGAACTCCTATAATTCACCCCTCCACTTT. Its translation is CASSQARGNSYNSPLHF.

V and J are TRBV2 and TRBJ1-2; a possible D gene is TRBD1 (5 bases). This CDR3 contains 14 residues. Germline assignment: CDR1 SNHLY and CDR2 FYNNEI. V was trimmed by 7 bases and J by 7 bases, leaving 19 bases between them. CDR3 amino acids: CASTMGRGGSGYTF. In nucleotides, the CDR3 is TGTGCCAGCACCATGGGTAGGGGTGGATCTGGCTACACCTTC.

This clone has just a few counts. The genes are TRBV30 and TRBJ1-1, with 7 bases lining up with TRBD1. V lost 0 bases to trimming and J lost 5 bases; unmatched junction nucleotides: 3. Germline V gene sequence: CDR1 GTSNPN, CDR2 SVGIG (reference sequence). There are 13 residues in the CDR3. CDR3 DNA: TGTGCCTGGAGTGTACAGGGACAGACTGAAGCTTTCTTT. Protein: CAWSVQGQTEAFF.

This clone was seen more than once but under ten times. The chain employs TRBV6-6 and TRBJ2-5; D perhaps matches TRBD2 (5 bases). Germline CDR1 MNHNY, CDR2 SVGAGI (reference sequence). The CDR3 is 12 residues long. Trimming left V 10 bases short and J 13 bases short, with 22 bases between. Here the CDR3 reads CATSPASRPPYF. The CDR3 nucleotides are TGTGCCACCTCGCCCGCTAGCCGACCTCCGTACTTC.

The chain carries TRBV30 and TRBJ1-2; 7 bases match TRBD1. Looked up from germline, CDR1 is GTSNPN and CDR2 is SVGIG (reference sequence). V was pared by 0 bases and J by 4 bases, with 8 bases of the junction left unmatched. This CDR3 is built from 15 residues. CDR3 sequence reads: CAWSVLKGARYGYTF. CDR3 sequence (DNA): TGTGCCTGGAGTGTTCTCAAGGGGGCTCGCTATGGCTACACCTTC. The whole variable domain, filled in from reference TRBV30 and TRBJ1-2, reads SQTIHQWPATLVQPVGSPLSLECTVEGTSNPNLYWYRQAAGRGLQLLFYSVGIGQISSEVPQNLSASRPQDRQFILSSKKLLLSDSGFYLCAWSVLKGARYGYTFGSGTRLTVV.

This clone was detected a few times. V and J are TRBV30 and TRBJ2-7; D possibly uses TRBD1 or TRBD2 (5 bases each). V was trimmed by 5 bases and J by 3 bases, leaving 8 bases between them. The CDR3 is 11 amino acids. Germline V CDR1 and CDR2: GTSNPN, SVGIG (reference sequence). CDR3: CAWGTDYEQYF. The CDR3 nucleotides read TGTGCCTGGGGGACCGACTACGAGCAGTACTTC.

This clone was seen ten or more times. This sequence joins TRBV10-3 and TRBJ2-6, with D hard to call. The CDR3 consists of 13 residues. Between the trimmed V and J ends, which lost 6 bases and 4 bases, there was a span of 7 bases. The germline CDR1 and CDR2 sequences are ENHRY and SYGVKD. In DNA, the CDR3 is TGTGCCATCAGGGATATGGGGGCCAACGTCCTGACTTTC. As protein: CAIRDMGANVLTF.

Comments on this clone: Different DNA sequences within this sample yield the same CDR3. The CDR3 DNA follows: TGTGCCAGCAGCTTTGGACAGAACTATGGCTACACCTTC. Translating gives CASSFGQNYGYTF. The chain carries TRBV7-9 and TRBJ1-2; TRBD1 is a possible D gene (6 bases). Germline CDR1 SEHNR, CDR2 FQNEAQ (reference sequence). The CDR3 sequence is 13 residues long. The ends were cut back, 3 bases at V and 2 bases at J, with 7 bases in the middle.

Comments on this clone: A read error is possible here, since a much larger clone lies one base away. Different DNA sequences within this sample yield the same CDR3. The chain couples TRBV5-6 to TRBJ2-7; no clear D gene. V lost 3 bases to trimming and J lost 2 bases, with 3 bases between them. In germline, CDR1 is SGHDT, CDR2 YYEEEE. The CDR3 spans 11 residues. CDR3 nucleotide sequence: TGTGCCAGCAGCTCCACCTACGAGCAGTACTTC. Its translation: CASSSTYEQYF.

This chain joins TRBV5-1 and TRBJ2-1, with D perhaps matching TRBD2 (5 bases). The V gene's germline CDR1 is SGHRS and CDR2 YFSETQ. The CDR3 has 12 residues. V shed 4 bases and J shed 8 bases, with 10 bases lying between them. CDR3 residues: CASSPLRDEQFF. In nucleotides, the CDR3 is TGCGCCAGCAGCCCATTGAGGGATGAGCAGTTCTTC.

This clone was found a few times. Other DNA sequences in the sample encode the same CDR3. The V call is TRBV19, the J call TRBJ1-3; D is possibly TRBD1 (5 bases). From germline, CDR1 is LNHDA and CDR2 SQIVND (reference sequence). V gave up 4 bases and J gave up 0 bases, with 7 bases separating them. There are 14 residues in the CDR3. The CDR3 region is CASSSGGSGNTIYF. The CDR3 DNA is TGTGCCAGTAGTAGTGGGGGCTCTGGAAACACCATATATTTT.

This chain connects TRBV7-9 to TRBJ2-1; no definite D call. The V end was cut by 3 bases, the J end by 2 bases, with 8 bases between. The length of the CDR3 is 14 residues. Germline V gene lookup returns CDR1 SEHNR and CDR2 FQNEAQ (reference sequence). The CDR3 bases are TGTGCCAGCAGCTTCGGTGGCCCCTACAATGAGCAGTTCTTC. Translating it yields CASSFGGPYNEQFF.

The gene calls are TRBV10-2 and TRBJ2-3; D not certain. Germline CDR1 and CDR2: WSHSY and SAAADI. This CDR3 region has 11 residues. V was clipped by 5 bases and J by 4 bases, with 4 bases between them. Here the CDR3 DNA reads TGCGCCAGCAGTTCGTCAGATACGCAGTATTTT. Its translation is CASSSSDTQYF.

The chain combines TRBV28 with TRBJ2-3, with 7 positions matching TRBD1. Germline V gives CDR1 MDHEN, CDR2 SYDVKM. J gave up 4 bases and V 5 bases, and 3 bases lay outside the gene matches. CDR3 length equals 13 residues. The CDR3 sequence: CASSQTGSDTQYF. For the CDR3, the DNA is TGTGCCAGCAGTCAGACAGGGTCAGATACGCAGTATTTT.

A few counts support this clone. This chain joins TRBV10-2 and TRBJ1-1; 8 bases map to TRBD1. The V and J ends lost 5 bases and 3 bases, in that order; junction bases with no gene match: 2. This CDR3 spans 13 amino acids. Germline V gene data show CDR1 as WSHSY and CDR2 as SAAADI. This chain's CDR3 is CASSQDRDTEAFF. DNA for the CDR3: TGCGCCAGCAGTCAGGACAGGGACACTGAAGCTTTCTTT.

V and J are TRBV5-1 and TRBJ2-5; 9 nucleotides line up with TRBD1. Losses at the gene ends were 4 bases for V and 2 bases for J; bases not matched to a gene: 3. The CDR3 runs to 14 residues. Germline lookup yields CDR1 SGHRS and CDR2 YFSETQ. Here the CDR3 DNA reads TGCGCCAGCAGCAGGGACAGGGTTCAAGAGACCCAGTACTTC. Protein product: CASSRDRVQETQYF.

This chain connects TRBV9 to TRBJ2-5, with a tentative D call TRBD2 (6 bases). The CDR3 has 15 residues. Germline CDR1 and CDR2: SGDLS and YYNGEE. The V end lost 0 bases, the J end lost 2 bases, and 11 bases lay between the germline ends. CDR3 coding DNA: TGTGCCAGCAGCGTAGGCCGGGGGTCGCAAGAGACCCAGTACTTC. Protein: CASSVGRGSQETQYF.

This clone came up a few times. The V call is TRBV5-1, the J call TRBJ2-3; D assignment may be TRBD1 or TRBD2 (5 bases each). The CDR3 is 15 residues long. V shed 0 bases and J shed 4 bases, with 12 bases lying between them. Per the germline V gene, CDR1 is SGHRS and CDR2 is YFSETQ. CDR3 region: CASSLGGSGADTQYF. CDR3 nucleotides: TGCGCCAGCAGCTTGGGGGGGAGTGGCGCAGATACGCAGTATTTT.

J is TRBJ1-4 and V is TRBV7-8, with D unresolved. CDR3 length: 15 amino acids. Per germline, CDR1 SGHVS and CDR2 FQNEAQ. Trimming took 6 bases from V and 5 from J, leaving 16 bases between them. The CDR3 coding sequence is TGTGCCAGCAGTCCTAGAAGGGTATTAAATGAAAAACTGTTTTTT. Residues: CASSPRRVLNEKLFF.

The table lists this clone with a few counts. This rearrangement joins TRBV6-5 to TRBJ1-3, with 7 bases aligning to TRBD1. CDR1 and CDR2 (germline): MNHEY, SVGAGI. The J segment lost 4 bases and the V segment lost 4 bases, leaving 10 bases of the junction unmatched. The CDR3 covers 16 residues. The CDR3 is CASSSLSTGPGNTIYF. The DNA for the CDR3 is TGTGCCAGCAGTTCCCTTTCGACAGGGCCGGGAAACACCATATATTTT.

J is TRBJ2-4 and V is TRBV5-1; D is undetermined. CDR3 length: 15 amino acids. With 0 bases removed from V and 1 base from J, the gap between germline ends came to 8 bases. The germline gives CDR1 SGHRS, CDR2 YFSETQ. The CDR3 sequence is CASSLAVGAKNIQYF. For the CDR3, the DNA is TGCGCCAGCAGCTTGGCCGTGGGTGCCAAAAACATTCAGTACTTC.

CDR3 sequence reads: CASSYSIGSPSQYF. CDR3 coding DNA: TGTGCCAGCAGTTACTCGATAGGCAGTCCGTCCCAGTACTTC. V and J are TRBV6-6 and TRBJ2-5; no definite D call. The CDR3 runs to 14 residues. Germline loops: CDR1 MNHNY, CDR2 SVGAGI (reference sequence). The V and J ends lost 0 bases and 9 bases respectively, with 14 bases between them.

This clone has only a few counts. The chain carries TRBV9 and TRBJ1-1, with TRBD1 as a possible D gene (5 bases). Trimming took 0 bases from V and 1 from J, leaving 7 bases between them. Germline V gives CDR1 SGDLS, CDR2 YYNGEE. This CDR3 comprises 14 residues. The CDR3 DNA reads TGTGCCAGCAGCGTAGGACAGACGAACACTGAAGCTTTCTTT. Protein sequence: CASSVGQTNTEAFF. The full variable domain, its missing parts supplied by reference TRBV9 and TRBJ1-1, is DSGVTQTPKHLITATGQRVTLRCSPRSGDLSVYWYQQSLDQGLQFLIQYYNGEERAKGNILERFSAQQFPDLHSELNLSSLELGDSALYFCASSVGQTNTEAFFGQGTRLTVV.

This clone has only a few counts. This sequence joins TRBV7-2 and TRBJ2-5; D gene ambiguous. Germline assignment: CDR1 SGHTA and CDR2 FQGNSA. The CDR3 contains 12 residues. V was clipped by 1 base and J by 9 bases, with 9 bases between them. CDR3 sequence: CASSLDRSAQYF. CDR3 sequence (DNA): TGTGCCAGCAGCTTAGATCGGAGTGCCCAGTACTTC. The variable domain in full, completed from reference TRBV7-2 and TRBJ2-5, reads GAGVSQSPSNKVTEKGKDVELRCDPISGHTALYWYRQSLGQGLEFLIYFQGNSAPDKSGLPSDRFSAERTGGSVSTLTIQRTQQEDSAVYLCASSLDRSAQYFGPGTRLLVL.